The entry below describes one TCR beta chain. For the second PCR, which ran for 7 to 11 cycles, a sample-barcoded 5' primer and a J-beta primer mix were used. TCRdb fed the 5' RACE reads into MiXCR, producing one record per CDR3 protein. The sample includes 780,000 or so distinct CDR3 sequences, 56% seen only once; the top ten take about 26%. This entry is derived from a study of blood T cells in healthy people across ages. Total RNA amounts of at least 6 micrograms were extracted per sample. CDR1 is MNHEY and CDR2 is SVGAGI in the germline V gene. The CDR3 totals 15 residues. Trimming shortened V by 6 bases and J by 4 bases, and 19 bases separated the two germline ends.

Sequenced input: blood. The V and J genes are TRBV6-5 and TRBJ2-7; the D is unclear. The TCR sequence derives from a man aged 35-49 years in good health. In DNA, the CDR3 is TGTGCCAGCAGGTCCTTCCGAGCCCAAGTTTACGAGCAGTACTTC. Residues: CASRSFRAQVYEQYF.